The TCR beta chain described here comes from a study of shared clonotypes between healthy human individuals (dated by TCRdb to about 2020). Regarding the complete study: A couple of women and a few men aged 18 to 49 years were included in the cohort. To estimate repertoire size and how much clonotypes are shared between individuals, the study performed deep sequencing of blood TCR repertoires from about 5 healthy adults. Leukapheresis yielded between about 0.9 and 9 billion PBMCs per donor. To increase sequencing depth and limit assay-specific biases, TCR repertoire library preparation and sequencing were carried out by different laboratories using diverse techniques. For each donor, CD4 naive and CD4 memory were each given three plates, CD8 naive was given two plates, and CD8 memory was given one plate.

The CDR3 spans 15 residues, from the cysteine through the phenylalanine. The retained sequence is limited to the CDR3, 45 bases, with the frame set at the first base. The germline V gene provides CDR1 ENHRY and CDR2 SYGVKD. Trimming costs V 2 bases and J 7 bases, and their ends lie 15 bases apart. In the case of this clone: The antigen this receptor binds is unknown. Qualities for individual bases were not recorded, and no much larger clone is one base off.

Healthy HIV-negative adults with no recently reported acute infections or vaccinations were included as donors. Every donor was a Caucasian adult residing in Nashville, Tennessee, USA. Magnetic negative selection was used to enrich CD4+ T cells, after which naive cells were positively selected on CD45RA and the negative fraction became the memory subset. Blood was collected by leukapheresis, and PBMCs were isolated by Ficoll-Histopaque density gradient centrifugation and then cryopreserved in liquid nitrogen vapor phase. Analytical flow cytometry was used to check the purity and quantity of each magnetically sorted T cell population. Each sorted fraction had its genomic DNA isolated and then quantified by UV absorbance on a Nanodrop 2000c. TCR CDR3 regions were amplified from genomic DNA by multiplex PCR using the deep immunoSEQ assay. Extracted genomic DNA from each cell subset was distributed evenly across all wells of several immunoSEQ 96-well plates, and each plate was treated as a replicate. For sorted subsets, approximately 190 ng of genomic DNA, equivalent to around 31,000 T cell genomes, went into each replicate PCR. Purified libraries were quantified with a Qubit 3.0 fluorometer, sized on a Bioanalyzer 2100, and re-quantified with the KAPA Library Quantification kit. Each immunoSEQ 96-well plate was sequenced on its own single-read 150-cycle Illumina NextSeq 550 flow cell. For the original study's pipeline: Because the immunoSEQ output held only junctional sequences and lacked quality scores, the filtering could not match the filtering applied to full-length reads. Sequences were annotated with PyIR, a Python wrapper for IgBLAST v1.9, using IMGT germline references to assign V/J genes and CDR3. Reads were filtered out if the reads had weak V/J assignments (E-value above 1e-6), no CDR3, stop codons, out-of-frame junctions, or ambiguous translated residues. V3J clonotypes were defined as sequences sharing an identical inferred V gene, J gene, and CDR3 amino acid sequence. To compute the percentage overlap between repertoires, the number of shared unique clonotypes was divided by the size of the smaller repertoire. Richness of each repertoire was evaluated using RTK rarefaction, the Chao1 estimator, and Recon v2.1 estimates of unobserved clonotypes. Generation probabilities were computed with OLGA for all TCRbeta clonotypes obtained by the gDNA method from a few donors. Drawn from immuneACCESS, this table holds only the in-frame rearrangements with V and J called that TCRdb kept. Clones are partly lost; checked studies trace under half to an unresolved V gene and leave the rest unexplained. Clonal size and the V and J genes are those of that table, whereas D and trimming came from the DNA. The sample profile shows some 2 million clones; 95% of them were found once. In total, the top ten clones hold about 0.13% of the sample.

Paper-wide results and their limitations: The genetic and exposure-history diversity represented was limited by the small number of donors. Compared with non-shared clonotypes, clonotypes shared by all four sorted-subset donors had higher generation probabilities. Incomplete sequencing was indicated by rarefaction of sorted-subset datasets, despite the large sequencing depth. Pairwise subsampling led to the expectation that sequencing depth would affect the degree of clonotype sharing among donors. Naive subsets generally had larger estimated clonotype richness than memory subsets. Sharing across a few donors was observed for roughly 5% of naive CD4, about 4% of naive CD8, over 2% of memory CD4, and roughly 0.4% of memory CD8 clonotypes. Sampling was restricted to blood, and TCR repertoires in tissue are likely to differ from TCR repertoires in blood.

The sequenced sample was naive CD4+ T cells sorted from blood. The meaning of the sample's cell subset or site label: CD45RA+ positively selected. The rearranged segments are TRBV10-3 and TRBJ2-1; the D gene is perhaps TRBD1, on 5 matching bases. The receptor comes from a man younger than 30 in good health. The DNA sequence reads TGTGCCATCAGTGAGACCGGTACGACAGCGAATGAGCAGTTCTTC. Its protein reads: CAISETGTTANEQFF.